This T cell receptor (beta chain) came from a study of blood T cell repertoires in COVID-19. Produced via immunoSEQ multiplex PCR; TCRdb's table is partial and in-frame only. The repertoire holds some 90,000 clones, about 83% seen once, with about 18% in the top ten. The CDR3 sequence is 12 residues long. The V end was cut by 1 base, the J end by 7 bases, with 7 bases between. Germline V gene sequence: CDR1 SGHTA, CDR2 FQGNSA. This sequence joins TRBV7-2 and TRBJ2-5, with a possible D match to TRBD1 (5 bases). This receptor was obtained from a woman between 55 and 75 years old with COVID-19, enrolled during active disease. Sequencing used peripheral blood. CDR3 nucleotides: TGTGCCAGCAGCTTAGATAGGGGGACCCAGTACTTC. It encodes CASSLDRGTQYF.